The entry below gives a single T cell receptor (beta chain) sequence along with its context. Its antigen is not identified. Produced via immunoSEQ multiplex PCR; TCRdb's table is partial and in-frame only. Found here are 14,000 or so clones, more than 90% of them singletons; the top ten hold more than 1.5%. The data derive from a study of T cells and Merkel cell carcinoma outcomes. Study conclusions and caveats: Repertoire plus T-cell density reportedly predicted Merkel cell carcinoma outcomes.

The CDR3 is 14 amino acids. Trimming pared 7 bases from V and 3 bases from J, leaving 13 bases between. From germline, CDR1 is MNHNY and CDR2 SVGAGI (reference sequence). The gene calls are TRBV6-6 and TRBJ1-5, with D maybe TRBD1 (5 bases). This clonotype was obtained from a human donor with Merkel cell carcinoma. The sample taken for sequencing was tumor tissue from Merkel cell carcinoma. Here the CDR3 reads CASKVSGYNQPQHF. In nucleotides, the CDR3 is TGTGCCAGCAAGGTGTCAGGGTACAATCAGCCCCAGCATTTT.